One sample yielded the 8 T cell receptor beta chains listed below, sequenced in a study of blood T cell repertoires in COVID-19. Data came from immunoSEQ multiplex PCR; TCRdb stores just in-frame clones and leaves some out. This table holds more than 65,000 clones, about 80% found once. The sequencing input was peripheral blood. The receptors here all came from a woman in her 70s with acute or convalescent COVID-19.

This chain links TRBV6-5 with TRBJ1-4; 8 nucleotides line up with TRBD1. J was trimmed by 7 bases and V by 7 bases; bases with no gene match: 8. The germline V gene encodes CDR1 MNHEY and CDR2 SVGAGI. The CDR3 runs 14 residues. CDR3 sequence reads: CASTQGAPGEKLFF. The CDR3 DNA sequence: TGTGCCAGCACCCAGGGGGCGCCGGGTGAAAAACTGTTTTTT.

This clone came up a few times. V usage is TRBV7-9 and J usage is TRBJ1-1; D uncertain. CDR1 is SEHNR and CDR2 is FQNEAQ in the germline V gene (reference sequence). The CDR3 contains 13 residues. V was trimmed by 5 bases and J by 6 bases, leaving 13 bases between them. The CDR3 loop is CASSPMTFSEAFF. The DNA for the CDR3 is TGTGCCAGCAGCCCGATGACATTTTCTGAAGCTTTCTTT.

This clone was seen a single time. The chain uses TRBV27 and TRBJ2-3; 7 bases line up with TRBD1. The CDR3 extends over 12 amino acids. V shed 5 bases, J shed 8 bases, and the junction held 4 bases outside the gene matches. The V gene's germline CDR1 is MNHEY and CDR2 SMNVEV (reference sequence). CDR3 loop: CASSTGAGTQYF. The CDR3 nucleotides are TGTGCCAGCAGTACAGGGGCCGGTACGCAGTATTTT.

The chain links TRBV9 to TRBJ1-3; 7 bases align to TRBD1. Germline lookup yields CDR1 SGDLS and CDR2 YYNGEE. The ends lost 3 bases at V and 2 bases at J; junction bases unmatched: 8. This CDR3 region has 16 residues. Here the CDR3 reads CASSDGPRGTGNTIYF. CDR3 nucleotide sequence: TGTGCCAGCAGCGATGGGCCCAGGGGGACTGGAAACACCATATATTTT.

The V and J genes are TRBV18 and TRBJ2-7, with 7 bases aligning to TRBD2. Germline CDR1 reads KGHSH; CDR2 reads LQKENI. This CDR3 has 15 amino acids. The trim removed 3 bases at V and 2 bases at J, leaving 7 bases unmatched. CDR3: CASSPLGTNPYEQYF. As DNA, the CDR3 is TGTGCCAGCTCACCCCTCGGGACTAATCCCTACGAGCAGTACTTC.

The chain is built from TRBV7-8 and TRBJ2-7; possibly TRBD1 for D (5 bases). The CDR3 totals 14 residues. Trimming took off 4 bases at V and 4 bases at J, with 14 bases between the two ends. Germline V CDR1 and CDR2: SGHVS, FQNEAQ. DNA of the CDR3: TGTGCCAGCAGCTCTCGACATGGGGCTTACGAGCAGTACTTC. It encodes CASSSRHGAYEQYF.

The J gene is TRBJ1-1, the V gene TRBV11-3; a weak D match, TRBD1 (5 bases). Trimming pared 2 bases from V and 2 bases from J, leaving 9 bases between. The CDR3 loop spans 14 amino acids. CDR1 and CDR2 (germline): SGHNT, YENEEA. The CDR3 nucleotides read TGTGCCAGCAGCTTATTAGGGGATAACACTGAAGCTTTCTTT. Encoded protein: CASSLLGDNTEAFF.

The chain combines TRBV19 with TRBJ1-2; 8 nucleotides line up with TRBD1. Germline V gives CDR1 LNHDA, CDR2 SQIVND (reference sequence). This CDR3 comprises 14 residues. V dropped 8 bases and J dropped 4; count of bases not matched to a gene: 9. CDR3: CASGRTGQAYGYTF. CDR3 nucleotide sequence: TGTGCCAGTGGACGGACAGGGCAGGCCTATGGCTACACCTTC.